These 9 T cell receptor beta chains were all obtained from the same sample, sequenced in a study of cytomegalovirus exposure and HLA in healthy donors. A multiplex PCR was run with 60 Vbeta primers and 13 Jbeta primers. The data were produced by immunoSEQ multiplex PCR, yet TCRdb's version contains in-frame clones alone and is incomplete. The sample lists about 190,000 clones, around 82% occurring once. Sequenced material: PBMCs. These receptors were collected from a woman between 25 and 40 years old in good health and CMV-seropositive.

The chain has TRBV7-2 and TRBJ2-5; D is perhaps TRBD2 (6 bases). The CDR3 runs to 15 residues. V dropped 3 bases and J dropped 5 bases, with 16 bases sitting between them. CDR1 and CDR2 (germline): SGHTA, FQGNSA. CDR3 loop: CASSFGGAGRETQYF. DNA of the CDR3: TGTGCCAGCAGCTTTGGTGGGGCTGGGAGGGAGACCCAGTACTTC. The variable domain in full, completed from reference TRBV7-2 and TRBJ2-5, reads GAGVSQSPSNKVTEKGKDVELRCDPISGHTALYWYRQSLGQGLEFLIYFQGNSAPDKSGLPSDRFSAERTGGSVSTLTIQRTQQEDSAVYLCASSFGGAGRETQYFGPGTRLLVL.

This clone occurred a few times. V and J are TRBV5-6 and TRBJ1-2, with D possibly TRBD1 on 5 matching bases. Germline CDR1 reads SGHDT; CDR2 reads YYEEEE. The V end was cut by 2 bases, the J end by 2 bases, with 13 bases between. The length of the CDR3 is 15 residues. CDR3 region: CASSFIQANNYGYTF. The CDR3 coding sequence is TGTGCCAGCAGCTTTATACAGGCGAACAACTATGGCTACACCTTC. Supplemented by reference TRBV5-6 and TRBJ1-2, the full variable domain reads DAGVTQSPTHLIKTRGQQVTLRCSPKSGHDTVSWYQQALGQGPQFIFQYYEEEERQRGNFPDRFSGHQFPNYSSELNVNALLLGDSALYLCASSFIQANNYGYTFGSGTRLTVV.

V gene TRBV21-1 combines with J gene TRBJ2-1; TRBD1, as called in the table, went unchecked against the DNA. TRBV21-1 is a pseudogene. This CDR3 is built from 10 residues. This CDR3 reads CASLIGGQFF. The CDR3 DNA sequence: TGTGCCAGCTTAATAGGGGGGCAGTTCTTC.

In this sample, this clone turned up once. CDR3 nucleotides: TGTGCCAGCAGCTTTTCGGGACTAGCGGGGGCAGATACGCAGTATTTT. The encoded protein is CASSFSGLAGADTQYF. The chain has TRBV5-6 and TRBJ2-3, with 14 bases aligning to TRBD2. The CDR3 runs 16 residues. Trimming took 2 bases from V and 4 from J; bases not matched to a gene: 3. Germline V gene sequence: CDR1 SGHDT, CDR2 YYEEEE.

As for this clone: The junction shows a germline mismatch at one end, possibly a read error. The CDR3, as DNA: TGTGCCATCCGTGAGGGCGGGGATGGCTACACCTTC. Protein: CAIREGGDGYTF. V and J are TRBV10-3 and TRBJ1-2; unclear D gene. The CDR3 extends over 12 amino acids. Germline CDR1 is ENHRY and CDR2 is SYGVKD.

V and J are TRBV6-5 and TRBJ1-1; 7 positions match TRBD1. Trimming cost V 7 bases and J 4 bases; bases outside gene matches: 9. Germline values: CDR1 MNHEY, CDR2 SVGAGI. The CDR3 has 14 amino acids. This chain's CDR3 is CASTRPGGLTEAFF. The CDR3 DNA reads as TGTGCCAGCACTAGACCAGGGGGTCTCACTGAAGCTTTCTTT.

The chain employs TRBV5-4 and TRBJ2-1; 8 nucleotides match TRBD1. CDR1 and CDR2 from the germline V gene are SGHNT and YYREEE (reference sequence). This CDR3 is built from 16 residues. Losses at the gene ends were 0 bases for V and 6 bases for J; bases not matched to a gene: 8. The DNA for the CDR3 is TGTGCCAGCAGCTTGGGAGGCGACAGGGGATTCAATGAGCAGTTCTTC. It codes for CASSLGGDRGFNEQFF.

This rearrangement joins TRBV4-1 to TRBJ1-1; perhaps TRBD1 as D (5 bases). Germline CDR1 and CDR2: MGHRA and YSYEKL. The CDR3 sequence is 17 residues long. Deletions cut 1 base from V and 4 bases from J, with 19 bases between. In DNA, the CDR3 is TGCGCCAGCAGCCAAGGATGGTTACGGCGGAGGGGCACTGAAGCTTTCTTT. Translation: CASSQGWLRRRGTEAFF.

The CDR3 is CASSQAGGSYGYTF. DNA of the CDR3: TGTGCCAGCAGCCAAGCAGGGGGCAGCTATGGCTACACCTTC. The chain joins TRBV6-5 to TRBJ1-2, with 8 positions matching TRBD1. Germline CDR1 is MNHEY and CDR2 is SVGAGI. The trim removed 6 bases at V and 4 bases at J, leaving 7 bases unmatched. The CDR3 sequence is 14 residues long.